This entry features one T cell receptor beta chain sequence. The antigen it binds to is not known. It has no much larger one-base neighbor in the sample; base qualities were not kept. Other DNA variants within this sample encode the same CDR3. The V end gives up 3 bases and the J end 1 base, leaving 1 base in the junction not matched to a gene. From its cysteine to its phenylalanine, the CDR3 spans 14 amino acids. Only the CDR3 DNA stays, 42 bases, in frame from base 1. Taken from the germline V gene (reference sequence), the CDR1 and CDR2 loops are LGHDT and YNNKEL. TCRbeta CDR3 regions were amplified from genomic DNA by means of the immunoSEQ Assay, a bias-controlled multiplex PCR. In the paper's pipeline: The number of nucleated cells in each sample was estimated by amplification of reference gene primers within the assay. To quantify the absolute abundance of each unique TCRbeta CDR3 rearrangement, sequence reads were collapsed and filtered. For each sample, productive Simpson clonality was calculated by taking the square root of Simpson's diversity index across productive rearrangements. Sourced from immuneACCESS, this table was stored by TCRdb with only in-frame sequences that have V and J called. A share of the clones is absent; for the studies checked, an unresolved V gene accounts for under half, and the remainder has no known explanation. The D gene and trimming were derived from the DNA, and the V and J assignments and clone size from that table. The sample table contains 45,000 to 50,000 clones; only one count was recorded for approximately 85% of them. Of the sample, 7.3% falls within the top ten clones.

The collaborating institutions used their own protocols to collect whole blood in K2EDTA tubes. For TCRbeta analysis, collaborator samples were shipped as frozen whole blood, as isolated PBMCs, or as DNA extracted from either sample type. This sample is drawn from a study of blood T cell repertoires in COVID-19 (dated by TCRdb to about 2020). In the study overall: Samples covering the acute and convalescent phases of COVID-19 were provided by collaborators in the United States, Italy and Spain. The material from the prospective study consisted of cDNA or gDNA derived from T cells, B-cell-depleted T cells, or PBMCs. Deeply sampled blood TCRbeta repertoires from subjects exposed to, actively infected with, or recovered from COVID-19 were included in the dataset. The repertoires were made available in a free public database intended to serve as a resource for research on the immune response to SARS-CoV-2. Samples came from the ongoing ImmuneRACE study (first 160 participants) plus 1,254 subjects from 6 global collaborators. The sample metadata nearly always contained a de-identified subject ID, COVID-19 status, age in years and sex. Where HLA class I and class II types were available, the types were taken from metadata supplied by the sample provider, not from assay-based typing.

Broader findings and caveats from the paper: The quantity of clinical and demographic metadata differed by source and by participant and was supplied without curation.

This receptor was identified in a man aged 40-50 years with acute or convalescent COVID-19. The sequenced sample consisted of peripheral blood. The chain employs TRBV3-1 (or the pseudogene TRBV3-2) and TRBJ1-1; 8 bases in the middle match TRBD1. The sequenced DNA: TGTGCCAGCAGCCACGGGACAGGGAACACTGAAGCTTTCTTT. It specifies CASSHGTGNTEAFF.